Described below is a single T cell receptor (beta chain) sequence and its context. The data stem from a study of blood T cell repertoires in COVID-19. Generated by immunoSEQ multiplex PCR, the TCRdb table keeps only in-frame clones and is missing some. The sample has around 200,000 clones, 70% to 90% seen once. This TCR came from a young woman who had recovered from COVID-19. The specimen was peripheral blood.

CDR3 DNA: TGTGCCACCAGTGACCCACAGGGCATGACGGGCAATGAGCAGTTCTTC. Amino acid sequence: CATSDPQGMTGNEQFF. The chain joins TRBV24-1 to TRBJ2-1, with D tentatively TRBD1 (6 bases). There are 16 residues in the CDR3. The germline V gene has CDR1 KGHDR and CDR2 SFDVKD. The ends were cut back, 4 bases at V and 6 bases at J, with 18 bases in the middle.